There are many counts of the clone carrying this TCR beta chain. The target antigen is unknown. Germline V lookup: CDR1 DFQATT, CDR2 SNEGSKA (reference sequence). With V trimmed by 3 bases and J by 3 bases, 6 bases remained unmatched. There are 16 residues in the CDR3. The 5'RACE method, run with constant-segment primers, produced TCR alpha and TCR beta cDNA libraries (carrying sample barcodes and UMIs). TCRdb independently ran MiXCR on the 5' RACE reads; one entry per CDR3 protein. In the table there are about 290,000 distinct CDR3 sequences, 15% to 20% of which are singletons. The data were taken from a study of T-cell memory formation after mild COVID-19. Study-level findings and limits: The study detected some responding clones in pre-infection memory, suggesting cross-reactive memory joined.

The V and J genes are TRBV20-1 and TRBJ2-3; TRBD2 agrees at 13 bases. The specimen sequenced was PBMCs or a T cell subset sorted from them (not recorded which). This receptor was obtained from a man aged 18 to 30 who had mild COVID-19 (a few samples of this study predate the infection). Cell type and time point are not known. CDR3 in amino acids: CSARALAGGSTDTQYF. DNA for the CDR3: TGCAGTGCTAGGGCACTAGCGGGGGGGTCAACAGATACGCAGTATTTT.